The 21 T cell receptor beta chains below all came from one sample that was sequenced in a study of blood T cell repertoires in COVID-19. The repertoire was sequenced with immunoSEQ multiplex PCR; TCRdb's copy has only in-frame clones and lacks some. There are over 100,000 clones in the sample; roughly 75% occur only once, and 16% lies in the top ten. The sequencing sample was made of peripheral blood. The receptors were gathered from a man aged 55-75 years with active or convalescent COVID-19.

The chain joins TRBV5-1 to TRBJ2-1, with 8 bases identical to TRBD2. The CDR3 spans 14 residues. Germline CDR1 reads SGHRS; CDR2 reads YFSETQ. The junction had 2 bases not matched to a gene; V was cut back by 3 bases and J by 3 bases. The CDR3 region is CASSSGGDYNEQFF. Written as DNA, the CDR3 is TGCGCCAGCAGCTCGGGAGGGGACTACAATGAGCAGTTCTTC.

V and J are TRBV6-2 or TRBV6-3 and TRBJ2-7; 10 bases fit TRBD1. V lost 4 bases, J lost 5 bases, and 11 bases stayed unmatched. The CDR3 is 16 residues long. Germline CDR1 and CDR2: MNHEY and SVGEGT. For the CDR3, the DNA is TGTGCCAGCAGTTGGAGCCCGGGACAGGGGTATCACGAGCAGTACTTC. Protein product: CASSWSPGQGYHEQYF.

The rearrangement links TRBV18 to TRBJ1-1; D is ambiguous. CDR3 length: 14 amino acids. The germline CDR1 and CDR2 sequences are KGHSH and LQKENI. V lost 2 bases and J lost 0, with 7 bases in between. Written as DNA, the CDR3 is TGTGCCAGCTCACCATCAGTGCTGAACACTGAAGCTTTCTTT. Translated: CASSPSVLNTEAFF.

The chain carries TRBV29-1 and TRBJ1-6; 8 positions agree with TRBD1. The germline gives CDR1 SQVTM, CDR2 ANQGSEA. The CDR3 runs to 13 residues. V shed 4 bases, J shed 7 bases, and the junction held 3 bases outside the gene matches. The CDR3 is CSVGTGPNSPLHF. CDR3 bases: TGCAGCGTTGGGACAGGGCCGAATTCACCCCTCCACTTT. Together with reference TRBV29-1 and TRBJ1-6, the CDR3 gives the full variable domain: SAVISQKPSRDICQRGTSLTIQCQVDSQVTMMFWYRQQPGQSLTLIATANQGSEATYESGFVIDKFPISRPNLTFSTLTVSNMSPEDSSIYLCSVGTGPNSPLHFGNGTRLTVT.

This rearrangement joins TRBV5-1 to TRBJ2-1, with D tentatively TRBD2 (6 bases). Looked up from germline, CDR1 is SGHRS and CDR2 is YFSETQ. Trimming removed 3 bases at V and 0 bases at J, with 13 bases between. The CDR3 is 16 residues long. The DNA of the CDR3 is TGCGCCAGCAGCTCGGGTCGGGGGAGCTCCTACAATGAGCAGTTCTTC. Translation: CASSSGRGSSYNEQFF.

The rearrangement links TRBV6-5 to TRBJ2-1, with 12 bases matching TRBD2. Germline values: CDR1 MNHEY, CDR2 SVGAGI. V lost 8 bases to trimming and J lost 7 bases; unmatched junction nucleotides: 6. CDR3 length: 14 residues. CDR3 amino acids: CASLTSGSGNEQFF. CDR3 sequence (DNA): TGTGCCAGCTTGACTAGCGGGAGTGGGAATGAGCAGTTCTTC.

This clone showed up many times. The rearrangement links TRBV4-2 to TRBJ1-1; D not certain. The CDR3 contains 16 residues. The germline CDR1 and CDR2 sequences are LGHNA and YNFKEQ. Trimming pared 0 bases from V and 0 bases from J, leaving 11 bases between. CDR3 sequence reads: CASSQDTGYLNTEAFF. CDR3 sequence (DNA): TGTGCCAGCAGCCAAGATACCGGGTATTTGAACACTGAAGCTTTCTTT.

The V call is TRBV7-8, the J call TRBJ2-7; D is perhaps TRBD2 (5 bases). The CDR3 loop spans 14 amino acids. V lost 7 bases and J lost 3, with 16 bases in between. Germline assignment: CDR1 SGHVS and CDR2 FQNEAQ. This CDR3 is CASKRGKLSYEQYF. CDR3 DNA sequence: TGTGCCAGCAAAAGAGGGAAGTTAAGCTACGAGCAGTACTTC.

The genes are TRBV5-6 and TRBJ1-2, with D unresolved. Looked up from germline, CDR1 is SGHDT and CDR2 is YYEEEE. This CDR3 is 17 amino acids long. V dropped 0 bases and J dropped 4 bases, with 19 bases sitting between them. CDR3 DNA sequence: TGTGCCAGCAGCTTGGGGGCCCTCTCTACGATTTTCTATGGCTACACCTTC. Amino acids: CASSLGALSTIFYGYTF.

V gene TRBV3-1 (or the pseudogene TRBV3-2) combines with J gene TRBJ2-7; 10 nucleotides agree with TRBD1. With V trimmed by 8 bases and J by 6 bases, 10 bases remained unmatched. The CDR3 contains 14 residues. Germline V CDR1 and CDR2: LGHDT, YNNKEL (reference sequence). CDR3 region: CASSRRDRGGEQYF. Written as DNA, the CDR3 is TGTGCCAGCTCCCGACGGGACAGGGGTGGCGAGCAGTACTTC.

CDR3 protein: CAIGSGNTIYF. CDR3 DNA: TGTGCCATCGGTTCTGGAAACACCATATATTTT. The J gene is TRBJ1-3, the V gene TRBV25-1; D remains unclear. Trimming shortened V by 10 bases and J by 1 base, and 5 bases separated the two germline ends. The CDR3 is 11 amino acids. Germline V gene data show CDR1 as MGHDK and CDR2 as SYGVNS. Drawing the rest from reference TRBV25-1 and TRBJ1-3, the complete variable domain is EADIYQTPRYLVIGTGKKITLECSQTMGHDKMYWYQQDPGMELHLIHYSYGVNSTEKGDLSSESTVSRIRTEHFPLTLESARPSHTSQYLCAIGSGNTIYFGEGSWLTVV.

This clone was detected only once. This sequence joins TRBV15 and TRBJ2-5; 7 nucleotides line up with TRBD2. The CDR3 consists of 19 residues. Germline V gives CDR1 LNHNV, CDR2 YYDKDF (reference sequence). Trimming took 5 bases from V and 5 from J; bases not matched to a gene: 23. In nucleotides, the CDR3 is TGTGCCACCAGCTTTCTCGGGGGGTTCAGACTCATCGAGGGGGAGACCCAGTACTTC. Residues: CATSFLGGFRLIEGETQYF.

This sequence joins TRBV29-1 and TRBJ1-1; D uncertain. The ends were cut back, 3 bases at V and 3 bases at J, with 14 bases in the middle. CDR1 is SQVTM and CDR2 is ANQGSEA in the germline V gene. This CDR3 is 14 amino acids long. Written as DNA, the CDR3 is TGCAGCGTTGACGGCTCTCTGCGGGACACTGAAGCTTTCTTT. Protein product: CSVDGSLRDTEAFF.

In this sample, this clone turned up once. The chain recombines TRBV6-2 or TRBV6-3 with TRBJ2-7; D is possibly TRBD2 (5 bases). V was trimmed by 0 bases and J by 2 bases, leaving 14 bases between them. The germline CDR1 and CDR2 sequences are MNHEY and SVGEGT. The CDR3 totals 16 residues. The CDR3 protein is CASSYSRTAAPYEQYF. In DNA form, the CDR3 reads TGTGCCAGCAGTTACTCGAGAACAGCGGCTCCCTACGAGCAGTACTTC.

J is TRBJ1-6 and V is TRBV2; no firm D call. With 1 base removed from V and 7 bases from J, the gap between germline ends came to 11 bases. CDR3 length equals 15 residues. Germline V CDR1 and CDR2: SNHLY, FYNNEI. The chain's CDR3 is CASSEERGRNSPLHF. For the CDR3, the DNA is TGTGCCAGCAGTGAAGAACGAGGGAGGAATTCACCCCTCCACTTT.

The chain has TRBV5-1 and TRBJ1-2, with D possibly being TRBD1 (6 bases). V shed 0 bases and J shed 6 bases, with 15 bases lying between them. CDR1 and CDR2 (germline): SGHRS, YFSETQ. This CDR3 region has 15 residues. The CDR3 reads CASSLGTDSTDGYTF. DNA for the CDR3: TGCGCCAGCAGCTTGGGGACAGACAGTACGGATGGCTACACCTTC.

In this sample, this clone turned up a few times. The gene calls are TRBV4-2 and TRBJ2-7; TRBD2 might be the D (6 bases). CDR1 and CDR2 from the germline V gene are LGHNA and YNFKEQ. The CDR3 sequence is 14 residues long. Trimming pared 4 bases from V and 3 bases from J, leaving 13 bases between. The DNA for the CDR3 is TGTGCCAGCAGCCTAGCGGAGACTCACTACGAGCAGTACTTC. Its translation is CASSLAETHYEQYF.

This clone has a single count. The chain has TRBV7-2 and TRBJ1-6; D may be TRBD1 (5 bases). This CDR3 is built from 15 residues. CDR1 and CDR2 from the germline V gene are SGHTA and FQGNSA. Trimming left V 5 bases short and J 10 bases short, with 18 bases between. The CDR3 DNA sequence: TGTGCCAGCAGCGCAATCTTTTCGACAGCCTCACCCCTCCACTTT. Protein product: CASSAIFSTASPLHF.

V gene TRBV19 combines with J gene TRBJ1-1; D is uncertain. This CDR3 spans 12 amino acids. V lost 4 bases, J lost 3 bases, and 6 bases lay in between. CDR1 is LNHDA, CDR2 SQIVND, per germline (reference sequence). CDR3 region: CASSRVDTEAFF. The CDR3 DNA sequence: TGTGCCAGTAGTAGAGTTGACACTGAAGCTTTCTTT.

As regards this clone: The sample contains more than one DNA sequence encoding this CDR3. The rearrangement joins TRBV5-1 to TRBJ1-5, with 12 bases aligning to TRBD1. Germline CDR1 is SGHRS and CDR2 is YFSETQ. The CDR3 length is 16 residues. The ends lost 4 bases at V and 5 bases at J; junction bases unmatched: 7. The CDR3 bases are TGCGCCAGCAGCCCGGGGACAGGGGGCGGGTATCAGCCCCAGCATTTT. Translation: CASSPGTGGGYQPQHF.

The chain carries TRBV12-3 or TRBV12-4 and TRBJ2-7; TRBD1 is a possible D gene (5 bases). Trimming pared 7 bases from V and 5 bases from J, leaving 9 bases between. The CDR3 spans 11 residues. The CDR3 DNA reads TGTGCCAGCATCAAAGGGGACGAGCAGTACTTC. The encoded protein is CASIKGDEQYF.